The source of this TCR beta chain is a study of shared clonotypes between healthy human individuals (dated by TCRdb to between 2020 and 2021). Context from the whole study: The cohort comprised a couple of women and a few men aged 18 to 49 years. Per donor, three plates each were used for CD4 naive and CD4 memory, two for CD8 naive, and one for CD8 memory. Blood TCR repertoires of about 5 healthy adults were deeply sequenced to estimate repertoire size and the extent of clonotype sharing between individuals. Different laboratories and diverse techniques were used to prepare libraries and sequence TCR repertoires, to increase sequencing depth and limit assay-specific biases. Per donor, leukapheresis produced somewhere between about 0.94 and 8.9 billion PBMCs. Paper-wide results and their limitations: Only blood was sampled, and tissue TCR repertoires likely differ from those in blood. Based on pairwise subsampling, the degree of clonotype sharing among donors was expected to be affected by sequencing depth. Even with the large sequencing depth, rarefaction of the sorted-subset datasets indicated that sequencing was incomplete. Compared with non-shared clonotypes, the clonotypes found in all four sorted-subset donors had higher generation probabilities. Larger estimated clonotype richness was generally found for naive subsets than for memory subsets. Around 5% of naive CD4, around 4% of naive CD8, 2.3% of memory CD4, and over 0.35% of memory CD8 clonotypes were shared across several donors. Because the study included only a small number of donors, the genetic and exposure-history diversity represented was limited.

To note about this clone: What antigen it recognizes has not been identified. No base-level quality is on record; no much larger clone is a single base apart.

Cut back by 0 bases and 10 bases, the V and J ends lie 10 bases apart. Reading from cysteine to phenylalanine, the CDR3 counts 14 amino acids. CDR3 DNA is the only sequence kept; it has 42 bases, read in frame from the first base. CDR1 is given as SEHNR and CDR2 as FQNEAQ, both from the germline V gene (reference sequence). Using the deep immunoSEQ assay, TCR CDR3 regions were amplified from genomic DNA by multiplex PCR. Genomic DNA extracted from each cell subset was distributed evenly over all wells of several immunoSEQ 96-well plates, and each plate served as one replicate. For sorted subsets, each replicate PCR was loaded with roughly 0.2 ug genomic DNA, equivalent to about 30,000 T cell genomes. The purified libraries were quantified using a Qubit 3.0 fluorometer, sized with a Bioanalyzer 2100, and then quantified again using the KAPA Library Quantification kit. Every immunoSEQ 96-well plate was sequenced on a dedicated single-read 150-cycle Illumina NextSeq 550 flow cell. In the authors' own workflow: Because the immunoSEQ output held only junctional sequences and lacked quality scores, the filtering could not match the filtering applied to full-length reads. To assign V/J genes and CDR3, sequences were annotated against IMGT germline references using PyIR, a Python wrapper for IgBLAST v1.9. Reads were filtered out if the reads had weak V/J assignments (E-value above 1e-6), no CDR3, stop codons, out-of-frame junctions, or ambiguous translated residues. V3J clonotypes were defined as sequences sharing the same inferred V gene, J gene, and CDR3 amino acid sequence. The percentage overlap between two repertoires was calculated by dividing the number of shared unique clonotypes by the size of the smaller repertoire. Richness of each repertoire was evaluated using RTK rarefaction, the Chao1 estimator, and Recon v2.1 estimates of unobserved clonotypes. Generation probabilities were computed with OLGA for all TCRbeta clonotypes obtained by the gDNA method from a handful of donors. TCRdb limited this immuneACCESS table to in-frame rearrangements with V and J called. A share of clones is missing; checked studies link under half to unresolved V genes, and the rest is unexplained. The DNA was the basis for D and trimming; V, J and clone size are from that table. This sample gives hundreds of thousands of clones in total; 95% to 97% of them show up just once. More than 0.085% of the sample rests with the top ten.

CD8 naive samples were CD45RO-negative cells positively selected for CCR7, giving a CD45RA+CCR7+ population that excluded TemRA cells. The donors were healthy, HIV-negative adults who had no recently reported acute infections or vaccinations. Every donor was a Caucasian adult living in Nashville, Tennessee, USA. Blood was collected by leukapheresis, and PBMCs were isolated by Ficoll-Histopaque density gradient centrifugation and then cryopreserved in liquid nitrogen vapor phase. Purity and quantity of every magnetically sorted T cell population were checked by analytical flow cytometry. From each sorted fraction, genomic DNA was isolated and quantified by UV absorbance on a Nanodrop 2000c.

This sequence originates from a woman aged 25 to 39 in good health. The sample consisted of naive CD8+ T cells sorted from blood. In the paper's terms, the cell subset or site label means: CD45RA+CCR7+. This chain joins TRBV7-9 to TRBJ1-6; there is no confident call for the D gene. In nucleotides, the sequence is TGTGCCAGCAGCTTAGCCCAGAGTAACTCACCCCTCCACTTT. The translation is CASSLAQSNSPLHF.